These 16 T cell receptor beta chains came from one sample sequenced in a study of shared clonotypes between healthy human individuals. Using immunoSEQ multiplex PCR, the repertoire was profiled, and TCRdb retains in-frame clones only, with some absent. The table shows about 600,000 clones, with around 95% occurring only once. The naive CD8 population came from CD45RO-negative cells selected for CCR7, without terminally differentiated effector memory CD45RA+ cells. What was sequenced was naive CD8+ T cells sorted from blood. All receptors come from a woman under 40 in good health.

Turning to this clone: Other DNA sequences from this sample encode an identical CDR3 as well. The genes are TRBV6-5 and TRBJ2-1; D is perhaps TRBD1 (6 bases). The CDR3 extends over 15 amino acids. Trimming removed 2 bases at V and 0 bases at J, with 8 bases between. Germline values: CDR1 MNHEY, CDR2 SVGAGI. CDR3 DNA: TGTGCCAGCAGTTACAGCAGGGGCTCCTACAATGAGCAGTTCTTC. This codes for CASSYSRGSYNEQFF.

V and J are TRBV27 and TRBJ2-5; D is unresolved. V was clipped by 2 bases and J by 3 bases, with 10 bases between them. Germline V gene data show CDR1 as MNHEY and CDR2 as SMNVEV (reference sequence). This CDR3 is built from 14 residues. The CDR3 region is CASSLAPYEETQYF. The CDR3 nucleotides are TGTGCCAGCAGTTTAGCACCTTATGAAGAGACCCAGTACTTC.

The rearrangement joins TRBV4-1 to TRBJ2-3; 7 bases are shared with TRBD2. CDR3 length equals 16 residues. V was clipped by 4 bases and J by 2 bases; unmatched bases: 9. Germline V gives CDR1 MGHRA, CDR2 YSYEKL. CDR3 nucleotides: TGCGCCAGCAGCCCAAGCTCTAGCGGCCTCACAGATACGCAGTATTTT. It encodes CASSPSSSGLTDTQYF.

The CDR3 loop is CASSHSGDSPGEKLFF. CDR3 sequence (DNA): TGCGCCAGCAGCCATAGTGGGGACTCACCAGGAGAAAAACTGTTTTTT. The gene calls are TRBV4-1 and TRBJ1-4, with D tentatively TRBD1 (5 bases). V shed 3 bases and J shed 8 bases, with 19 bases lying between them. The germline V gene has CDR1 MGHRA and CDR2 YSYEKL. This CDR3 is built from 16 residues.

V usage is TRBV28 and J usage is TRBJ2-3; 16 bases align to TRBD2. Germline CDR1 is MDHEN and CDR2 is SYDVKM. With 6 bases clipped from V and 1 base from J, the junction kept 13 bases outside the gene matches. The CDR3 consists of 20 residues. The CDR3 is CASRPPGLAGGYSGTDTQYF. The CDR3 DNA is TGTGCCAGCAGACCTCCGGGACTAGCGGGAGGGTATTCTGGCACAGATACGCAGTATTTT. Complete variable domain (other parts from reference TRBV28 and TRBJ2-3): DVKVTQSSRYLVKRTGEKVFLECVQDMDHENMFWYRQDPGLGLRLIYFSYDVKMKEKGDIPEGYSVSREKKERFSLILESASTNQTSMYLCASRPPGLAGGYSGTDTQYFGPGTRLTVL.

The J gene is TRBJ1-6, the V gene TRBV13; D might be TRBD1 (5 bases). CDR1 is PRHDT and CDR2 is FYEKMQ in the germline V gene (reference sequence). Trimming pared 5 bases from V and 7 bases from J, leaving 15 bases between. This CDR3 has 15 residues. DNA of the CDR3: TGTGCCAGCAGCCCAGAGGGGCAGCGAAATTCACCCCTCCACTTT. Its translation is CASSPEGQRNSPLHF.

The V call is TRBV10-3, the J call TRBJ1-1; no clear D gene. The CDR3 extends over 14 amino acids. Germline V gives CDR1 ENHRY, CDR2 SYGVKD. V was cut by 0 bases and J by 2 bases, with 7 bases left in between. The CDR3 region is CAISESGTNTEAFF. The CDR3 DNA is TGTGCCATCAGTGAGTCGGGCACCAACACTGAAGCTTTCTTT.

The V gene is TRBV2, the J gene TRBJ1-1; D is possibly TRBD1 (5 bases). This CDR3 comprises 15 residues. The V gene's germline CDR1 is SNHLY and CDR2 FYNNEI. The V and J ends lost 3 bases and 0 bases respectively, with 11 bases between them. The CDR3 loop reads CASSEGVLMNTEAFF. For the CDR3, the DNA is TGTGCCAGCAGTGAGGGGGTTCTCATGAACACTGAAGCTTTCTTT.

This rearrangement joins TRBV27 to TRBJ2-4, with a possible D match to TRBD1 (5 bases). CDR3 length: 15 residues. CDR1 and CDR2 (germline): MNHEY, SMNVEV (reference sequence). V dropped 5 bases and J dropped 2 bases, with 13 bases sitting between them. This chain's CDR3 is CASSPSTATKNIQYF. The CDR3 region has the DNA TGTGCCAGCAGTCCTTCGACAGCTACCAAAAACATTCAGTACTTC.

The chain is built from TRBV10-3 and TRBJ2-2, with TRBD1 matching 11 bases. The germline CDR1 and CDR2 sequences are ENHRY and SYGVKD. The trim removed 2 bases at V and 7 bases at J, leaving 6 bases unmatched. The CDR3 spans 16 residues. The CDR3 loop is CAISEQDRGLLGELFF. CDR3 sequence (DNA): TGTGCCATCAGTGAGCAGGACAGGGGGCTACTCGGGGAGCTGTTTTTT.

The J gene is TRBJ2-7, the V gene TRBV7-8; no clear D gene. This CDR3 spans 13 amino acids. Germline loops: CDR1 SGHVS, CDR2 FQNEAQ. V lost 5 bases, J lost 5 bases, and 13 bases lay in between. In DNA form, the CDR3 reads TGTGCCAGCAGCCCCCAAATCAGGAACGAGCAGTACTTC. Protein: CASSPQIRNEQYF.

This clone was picked up a small number of times. The chain is built from TRBV28 and TRBJ1-1; a possible D gene is TRBD1 (5 bases). The germline gives CDR1 MDHEN, CDR2 SYDVKM. This CDR3 spans 14 amino acids. The ends were cut back, 10 bases at V and 1 base at J, with 16 bases in the middle. DNA for the CDR3: TGTGCCACCTCCACAGGACGCTGGAACACTGAAGCTTTCTTT. This sequence encodes CATSTGRWNTEAFF.

The chain uses TRBV28 and TRBJ1-5, with D uncertain. Germline CDR1 is MDHEN and CDR2 is SYDVKM. There are 13 residues in the CDR3. V shed 5 bases and J shed 6 bases, with 11 bases lying between them. This CDR3 reads CASSRVAGQPQHF. The CDR3 bases are TGTGCCAGCAGTAGAGTCGCAGGTCAGCCCCAGCATTTT. Combining the CDR3 with reference TRBV28 and TRBJ1-5 gives the whole variable domain DVKVTQSSRYLVKRTGEKVFLECVQDMDHENMFWYRQDPGLGLRLIYFSYDVKMKEKGDIPEGYSVSREKKERFSLILESASTNQTSMYLCASSRVAGQPQHFGDGTRLSIL.

The V call is TRBV9, the J call TRBJ2-7; D might be TRBD1 or TRBD2, each matching 5 bases. Trimming shortened V by 5 bases and J by 2 bases, and 17 bases separated the two germline ends. Germline V gene lookup returns CDR1 SGDLS and CDR2 YYNGEE. This CDR3 region has 15 residues. CDR3 sequence: CASSAGTSRTYEQYF. CDR3 DNA: TGTGCCAGCAGTGCAGGGACGTCCAGAACCTACGAGCAGTACTTC.

The gene calls are TRBV19 and TRBJ2-1; 8 nucleotides agree with TRBD2. Germline CDR1 LNHDA, CDR2 SQIVND (reference sequence). Trimming at V came to 4 bases and at J to 0 bases, leaving 5 bases not matched to a gene. This CDR3 is 16 amino acids long. The CDR3 sequence is CASSTASGFSYNEQFF. In DNA form, the CDR3 reads TGTGCCAGTAGTACCGCTAGCGGGTTCTCCTACAATGAGCAGTTCTTC.

The chain uses TRBV4-1 and TRBJ2-7, with 8 bases lining up with TRBD2. Looked up from germline, CDR1 is MGHRA and CDR2 is YSYEKL. CDR3 length: 15 residues. The J segment lost 3 bases and the V segment lost 4 bases, leaving 8 bases of the junction unmatched. CDR3 in amino acids: CASSRERERGYEQYF. CDR3 bases: TGCGCCAGCAGCCGAGAGCGGGAGCGGGGCTACGAGCAGTACTTC.